The 30 T cell receptor beta chains below were found in one sample sequenced in a study of CDR3 diversity in severe acne. TCRdb redid the calling of the PCR reads with MiXCR, one entry per CDR3 protein. The repertoire holds more than 85,000 distinct CDR3 sequences, with 49% as singletons. The sequenced material came from blood. The origin of the receptors is a male donor with severe acne vulgaris.

About this clonotype: A much larger clone differs by one base, so this may be a read error. The chain carries TRBV10-1 and TRBJ2-1, with 9 positions matching TRBD1. The germline CDR1 and CDR2 sequences are WNHNN and SYGVQD (reference sequence). This CDR3 comprises 15 residues. The chain's CDR3 is CASSEGTGKYNEQLF. For the CDR3, the DNA is TGCGCCAGCAGTGAAGGGACAGGGAAATACAATGAGCAGCTCTTC.

This clonotype was counted ten times or more. The rearrangement uses TRBV12-3 or TRBV12-4 and TRBJ2-3; 9 bases match TRBD1. Trimming removed 4 bases from V and 6 bases from J; junction bases left unmatched: 5. This CDR3 is built from 14 residues. The CDR3 nucleotides read TGTGCCAGCAGTTCCAGGACAGGGGTCGATACGCAGTATTTT. It is translated as CASSSRTGVDTQYF.

This clonotype was recorded many times. The J gene is TRBJ1-1, the V gene TRBV11-2; D is unclear. Trimming shortened V by 5 bases and J by 4 bases, and 14 bases separated the two germline ends. The CDR3 sequence is 14 residues long. Looked up from germline, CDR1 is SGHAT and CDR2 is FQNNGV. The CDR3: CASSQEGLGTEAFF. In DNA, the CDR3 is TGTGCCAGCAGCCAAGAAGGGTTGGGCACTGAAGCTTTCTTT.

This clonotype was found many times. V usage is TRBV4-2 and J usage is TRBJ1-2; perhaps TRBD1 as D (5 bases). With 0 bases removed from V and 7 bases from J, the gap between germline ends came to 15 bases. Germline assignment: CDR1 LGHNA and CDR2 YNFKEQ. The CDR3 has 15 residues. CDR3 sequence: CASSQEIRATGGYTF. In nucleotides, the CDR3 is TGTGCCAGCAGCCAAGAAATCAGGGCAACGGGTGGCTACACCTTC.

The CDR3 nucleotides are TGTGCCAGCAGCCCATTAATAGCGGGTCGCGACTATGGCTACACCTTC. Its translation is CASSPLIAGRDYGYTF. The gene calls are TRBV9 and TRBJ1-2; D is undetermined. The length of the CDR3 is 16 residues. Trimming removed 4 bases from V and 3 bases from J, with 19 bases in between. CDR1 SGDLS and CDR2 YYNGEE come from the germline V gene.

Written as DNA, the CDR3 is TGTGCCAGAACCGTATTAGCGGGAGGGCCGGTAGATACGCAGTATTTT. This gives the protein CARTVLAGGPVDTQYF. The V call is TRBV25-1, the J call TRBJ2-3; 11 bases match TRBD2. CDR1 is MGHDK, CDR2 SYGVNS, per germline. The CDR3 covers 16 residues. Trimming at V came to 9 bases and at J to 5 bases, leaving 13 bases not matched to a gene.

This clonotype has ten or more counts. The J gene is TRBJ2-5, the V gene TRBV7-9; D uncertain. Germline loops: CDR1 SEHNR, CDR2 FQNEAQ (reference sequence). The CDR3 spans 11 residues. Trimming left V 1 base short and J 14 bases short, with 11 bases between. The CDR3 coding sequence is TGTGCCAGCAGCTTAGGGACGTTCAAATACTTC. Protein product: CASSLGTFKYF.

Concerning this clonotype: This clone may be a read error of a much larger clone one base away. Likely a read error: the CDR3 ends without its conserved phenylalanine or tryptophan. The chain joins TRBV5-1 to TRBJ2-5; the match to TRBD2 covers 11 bases. CDR3 length equals 15 residues. The J segment lost 6 bases and the V segment lost 6 bases, leaving 10 bases of the junction unmatched. The germline V gene encodes CDR1 SGHRS and CDR2 YFSETQ. Written as DNA, the CDR3 is TGCGCCAGCACAACAAGGACTAGCGGGTTACAGACCCAGTACCTC. This sequence encodes CASTTRTSGLQTQYL.

This clonotype appeared a few times. The chain is built from TRBV4-1 and TRBJ2-2; weak D call: TRBD2 (6 bases). The CDR3 covers 16 residues. The V end was cut by 1 base, the J end by 6 bases, with 15 bases between. CDR1 is MGHRA, CDR2 YSYEKL, per germline. The CDR3 loop is CASSQGPQGGSGELFF. The CDR3 DNA sequence: TGCGCCAGCAGCCAAGGGCCCCAGGGAGGTTCCGGGGAGCTGTTTTTT.

The table lists this clonotype with a few counts. V usage is TRBV6-5 and J usage is TRBJ1-1, with 8 bases aligning to TRBD1. The V gene's germline CDR1 is MNHEY and CDR2 SVGAGI. There are 12 residues in the CDR3. After removal of 8 bases from V and 4 bases from J, the junction contained 3 bases not matched to a gene. DNA for the CDR3: TGTGCCAGCCGGACAGGGAGCACTGAAGCTTTCTTT. It yields the protein CASRTGSTEAFF.

This clonotype is medium-sized. The junction shows a germline mismatch at one end, possibly a read error. The genes are TRBV10-3 and TRBJ1-2; D is unclear. The CDR3 consists of 13 residues. Germline V lookup: CDR1 ENHRY, CDR2 SYGVKD. The CDR3 sequence is CAISESTDYSYTF. The CDR3 nucleotides read TGTGCCATCAGTGAGTCTACGGACTATAGCTACACCTTC.

This chain joins TRBV20-1 and TRBJ2-1; 7 bases align to TRBD1. Germline lookup yields CDR1 DFQATT and CDR2 SNEGSKA (reference sequence). Unmatched junction bases numbered 4, after V lost 6 bases and J lost 2 bases. The CDR3 is 13 residues long. For the CDR3, the DNA is TGCAGTGCGCCAGGGGGTCCCTACAATGAGCAGTTCTTC. Protein sequence: CSAPGGPYNEQFF.

This clonotype was seen a few times. The chain uses TRBV5-4 and TRBJ1-2; D is undetermined. This CDR3 is built from 14 residues. V was clipped by 4 bases and J by 6 bases, with 16 bases between them. From germline, CDR1 is SGHNT and CDR2 YYREEE (reference sequence). CDR3 sequence (DNA): TGTGCCAGCAGCCGACTCCCCCCAGCCCATGGCTACACCTTC. This gives the protein CASSRLPPAHGYTF.

With respect to this clonotype: A junction end diverges from the germline sequence, so it may reflect a read error. V gene TRBV2 combines with J gene TRBJ2-1, with 9 bases matching TRBD2. CDR3 length equals 13 residues. CDR1 and CDR2 from the germline V gene are SNHLY and FYNNEI. CDR3 in amino acids: CASIAGAYNERFF. The CDR3 region has the DNA TGTGCCAGCATAGCGGGGGCGTATAATGAGCGGTTCTTC.

Many counts were recorded for this clonotype. The chain recombines TRBV5-1 with TRBJ2-5; the match to TRBD1 covers 7 bases. Germline CDR1 is SGHRS and CDR2 is YFSETQ. The CDR3 is 14 amino acids. V lost 3 bases and J lost 2; bases outside the gene matches: 4. DNA for the CDR3: TGCGCCAGCAGCTACCGGGACAGACAAGAGACCCAGTACTTC. Its translation: CASSYRDRQETQYF.

A remark on this clonotype: One end of the junction varies from germline; a read error may be responsible. The gene calls are TRBV28 and TRBJ1-1, with D maybe TRBD1 (5 bases). In germline, CDR1 is MDHEN, CDR2 SYDVKM. The length of the CDR3 is 13 residues. The chain's CDR3 is CASSKPDNTEAFF. For the CDR3, the DNA is TGTGCCAGCAGTAAACCGGACAACACTGAAGCCTTCTTT.

This clonotype has ten or more counts. J is TRBJ2-5 and V is TRBV20-1; the match to TRBD2 covers 7 bases. Germline assignment: CDR1 DFQATT and CDR2 SNEGSKA (reference sequence). The CDR3 length is 14 residues. The V gene end was trimmed by 6 bases and the J gene end by 1 base; junction bases not matched to a gene: 8. This CDR3 is CSATTGGVQETQYF. The CDR3 DNA reads as TGCAGTGCCACGACTGGGGGGGTCCAAGAGACCCAGTACTTC.

This chain uses TRBV7-9 with TRBJ2-7, with D unclear. V was cut by 2 bases and J by 7 bases, with 9 bases left in between. This CDR3 region has 12 residues. Germline V gives CDR1 SEHNR, CDR2 FQNEAQ (reference sequence). The CDR3 DNA follows: TGTGCCAGCAGCTTAAGGGCAGTTGAGCAGTACTTC. Protein sequence: CASSLRAVEQYF.

The genes are TRBV7-3 and TRBJ2-1; D assignment may be TRBD1 or TRBD2 (5 bases each). CDR1 and CDR2 (germline): SGHTA, FQGTGA. The germline V and J ends were trimmed by 6 bases and 8 bases, with 17 bases remaining between them. CDR3 length equals 14 residues. The CDR3 region is CASSLRRPGHEQFF. The CDR3 DNA is TGTGCCAGCAGTCTTAGGAGGCCGGGACATGAGCAGTTCTTC.

This clonotype was counted between two and nine times. This sequence joins TRBV6-5 and TRBJ2-5; D is ambiguous. The V and J ends lost 5 bases and 5 bases respectively, with 9 bases between them. Germline lookup yields CDR1 MNHEY and CDR2 SVGAGI. This CDR3 region has 12 residues. The chain's CDR3 is CASSPGRETQYF. The CDR3 DNA sequence: TGTGCCAGCAGTCCCGGGCGGGAGACCCAGTACTTC.

CDR3 region: CASSDGRGTEAFF. The CDR3 bases are TGCGCCAGCAGTGATGGGAGGGGGACTGAAGCTTTCTTT. The gene calls are TRBV10-1 and TRBJ1-1, with D maybe TRBD1 (6 bases). This CDR3 is built from 13 residues. Trimming removed 3 bases at V and 5 bases at J, with 10 bases between. Germline CDR1 reads WNHNN; CDR2 reads SYGVQD (reference sequence).

The V call is TRBV18, the J call TRBJ2-1; 7 nucleotides align to TRBD2. With V trimmed by 3 bases and J by 3 bases, 11 bases remained unmatched. Germline V gene lookup returns CDR1 KGHSH and CDR2 LQKENI. The CDR3 is 17 amino acids. In DNA, the CDR3 is TGTGCCAGCTCACCCCCTCGAGTGGGAGGGTTCTACAATGAGCAGTTCTTC. It yields the protein CASSPPRVGGFYNEQFF.

Regarding this clonotype: This may arise from a read error, as a much more abundant clone is one base away. Without the conserved terminal phenylalanine or tryptophan, this CDR3 likely stems from a read error. The chain combines TRBV4-1 with TRBJ2-1; D not certain. Trimming cost V 0 bases and J 0 bases, with 6 bases left between them. CDR1 MGHRA and CDR2 YSYEKL come from the germline V gene. The CDR3 contains 15 residues. The DNA for the CDR3 is TGCGCCAGCAGCCAAGAGCAACGCTCCTACAATGAGCAGTTCCTC. This sequence encodes CASSQEQRSYNEQFL.

The rearrangement links TRBV7-3 to TRBJ2-5, with 9 bases matching TRBD2. The last part of the DNA fits TRBJ2-1 better; the J call may be wrong. The CDR3 has 16 residues. Germline V lookup: CDR1 SGHTA, CDR2 FQGTGA. This CDR3 reads CASSSPGASGTTEQFF. In DNA, the CDR3 is TGTGCCAGCAGCTCCCCCGGGGCTAGCGGGACGACCGAGCAGTTCTTC.

Many counts were recorded for this clonotype. This chain connects TRBV5-1 to TRBJ2-1; D is possibly TRBD1 (5 bases). CDR1 and CDR2 from the germline V gene are SGHRS and YFSETQ. Trimming took 2 bases from V and 5 from J, leaving 8 bases between them. The CDR3 is 13 residues long. As DNA, the CDR3 is TGCGCCAGCAGCTTTACGACAGACAATGAGCAGTTCTTC. Its translation: CASSFTTDNEQFF. Filled out from reference TRBV5-1 and TRBJ2-1, the complete variable domain reads KAGVTQTPRYLIKTRGQQVTLSCSPISGHRSVSWYQQTPGQGLQFLFEYFSETQRNKGNFPGRFSGRQFSNSRSEMNVSTLELGDSALYLCASSFTTDNEQFFGPGTRLTVL.

The table lists this clonotype with a few counts. V gene TRBV20-1 combines with J gene TRBJ2-5; 10 positions agree with TRBD1. The CDR3 is 13 residues long. The V gene end was trimmed by 4 bases and the J gene end by 7 bases; junction bases not matched to a gene: 6. Germline-derived CDR1 and CDR2 are DFQATT and SNEGSKA (reference sequence). Written as DNA, the CDR3 is TGCAGTGCTAAGGACAGGGGGGGGGTGACCCAGTACTTC. Its protein product is CSAKDRGGVTQYF.

This clonotype was seen ten or more times. The J gene is TRBJ2-5, the V gene TRBV5-1, with 13 positions matching TRBD2. The CDR3 sequence is 16 residues long. V lost 2 bases to trimming and J lost 6 bases; unmatched junction nucleotides: 7. The germline V gene encodes CDR1 SGHRS and CDR2 YFSETQ. The CDR3 loop reads CASSLDYGTSGKTQYF. In nucleotides, the CDR3 is TGCGCCAGCAGCTTAGATTACGGGACTAGCGGGAAGACCCAGTACTTC.

The V call is TRBV28, the J call TRBJ2-5; no definite D call. The germline V gene encodes CDR1 MDHEN and CDR2 SYDVKM. CDR3 length: 12 residues. V lost 8 bases and J 5 bases, leaving 12 bases between the germline ends. CDR3 in DNA: TGTGCCAGCCGCGGCGTGGACGAGACCCAGTACTTC. Translated, it gives CASRGVDETQYF.

This clonotype was counted only a few times. V and J are TRBV25-1 and TRBJ1-1; no firm D call. Per the germline V gene, CDR1 is MGHDK and CDR2 is SYGVNS. V lost 2 bases and J lost 5, with 18 bases in between. The CDR3 extends over 16 amino acids. CDR3 DNA: TGTGCCAGCAGTGAAATAGGTGGAGGGCGAGGAACTGAAGCTTTCTTT. Residues: CASSEIGGGRGTEAFF.

This clonotype was counted many times. The chain is built from TRBV20-1 and TRBJ2-1, with unresolved D. V dropped 2 bases and J dropped 1 base, with 12 bases sitting between them. The CDR3 length is 15 residues. CDR1 and CDR2 from the germline V gene are DFQATT and SNEGSKA (reference sequence). The CDR3 nucleotides read TGCAGTGCTAGAAGGGATTACGATTCCTACAATGAGCAGTTCTTC. Translating it yields CSARRDYDSYNEQFF.